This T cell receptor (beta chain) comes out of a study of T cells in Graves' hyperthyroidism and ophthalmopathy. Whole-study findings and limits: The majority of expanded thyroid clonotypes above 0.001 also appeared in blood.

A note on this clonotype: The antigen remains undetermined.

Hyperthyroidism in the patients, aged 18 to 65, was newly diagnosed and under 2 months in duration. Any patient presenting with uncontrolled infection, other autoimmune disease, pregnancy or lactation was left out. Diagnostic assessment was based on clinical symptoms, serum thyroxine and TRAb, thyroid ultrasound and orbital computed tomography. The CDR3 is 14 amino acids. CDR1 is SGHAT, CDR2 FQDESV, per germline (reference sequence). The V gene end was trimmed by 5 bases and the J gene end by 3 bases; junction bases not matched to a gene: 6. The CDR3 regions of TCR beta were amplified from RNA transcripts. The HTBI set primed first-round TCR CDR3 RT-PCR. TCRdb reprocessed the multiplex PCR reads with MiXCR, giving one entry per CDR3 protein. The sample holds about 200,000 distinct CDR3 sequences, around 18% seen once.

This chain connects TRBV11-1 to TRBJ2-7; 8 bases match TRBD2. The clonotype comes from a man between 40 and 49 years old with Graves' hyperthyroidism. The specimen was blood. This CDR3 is CASSPRTSLYEQYF. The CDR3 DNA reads TGTGCCAGCAGCCCGCGGACTAGCCTCTACGAGCAGTACTTC.